Listed below are T cell receptor beta chains from one sample, sequenced in a study of T cell clones after liver transplantation. Method: immunoSEQ multiplex PCR; TCRdb's copy keeps in-frame clones and lacks some. The sample carries 55,000 to 75,000 clones, about 92% recorded once. This specimen consisted of CD4+ T cells from blood, obtained approximately 25 months after liver transplant. These receptors were obtained from a human patient who received a liver transplant. Some T cells may be transferred from the graft donor. Each CDR3 is given with its conserved first and last residue. A D gene is named only where the DNA matches it firmly. The size of a clone is reported for some rows only, either as once, few or many, or as a class for expanded clones.

clone_size	v_call	j_call	d_call	cdr3_aa	cdr3_nt
-	TRBV11-2	TRBJ2-2	TRBD2	CASSNQDNGRTGELFF	TGTGCCAGCAGCAACCAAGACAACGGGAGGACCGGGGAGCTGTTTTTT
-	TRBV5-4	TRBJ2-1	TRBD2	CASSPLAGGGQFF	TGTGCCAGCAGCCCATTGGCGGGAGGTGGGCAGTTCTTC
-	TRBV11-2	TRBJ2-1	-	CASSRIPTGTLNEQFF	TGTGCCAGCAGCAGAATTCCCACCGGGACGCTGAATGAGCAGTTCTTC
once	TRBV19	TRBJ2-7	-	CASSIAATSHYEQYF	TGTGCCAGTAGTATAGCAGCTACTTCCCACTACGAGCAGTACTTC
-	TRBV7-2	TRBJ2-1	-	CASSLGSPVGNEQFF	TGTGCCAGCAGCTTAGGTTCCCCTGTAGGCAATGAGCAGTTCTTC
-	TRBV18	TRBJ1-1	TRBD1	CASSRQGGTEAFF	TGTGCCAGCTCGCGACAGGGTGGAACTGAAGCTTTCTTT
once	TRBV5-1	TRBJ2-3	-	CASQVERSTDTQYF	TGCGCCAGCCAGGTGGAGAGGAGCACAGATACGCAGTATTTT
-	TRBV19	TRBJ2-2	-	CASKGRLEPGELFF	TGTGCCAGTAAAGGACGGTTGGAGCCCGGGGAGCTGTTTTTT
-	TRBV6-6	TRBJ2-7	-	CATAGSPPLSYEQYF	TGTGCCACCGCAGGGTCACCCCCTTTAAGCTACGAGCAGTACTTC
once	TRBV28	TRBJ2-1	TRBD2	CASSLAWTSNEQFF	TGTGCCAGCAGTTTAGCTTGGACTAGCAATGAGCAGTTCTTC
-	TRBV2	TRBJ2-7	TRBD1	CASSVIISGTGDYEQYF	TGTGCCAGCAGCGTAATTATTTCCGGGACAGGGGACTACGAGCAGTACTTC
-	TRBV19	TRBJ2-3	-	CASSISGPPSTDTQYF	TGTGCCAGTAGTATCTCCGGGCCACCTAGCACAGATACGCAGTATTTT
-	TRBV7-2	TRBJ2-5	-	CASSLDGAETQYF	TGTGCCAGCAGCTTAGATGGGGCTGAGACCCAGTACTTC
-	TRBV5-1	TRBJ2-3	TRBD2	CASSLDAGGTDTQYF	TGCGCCAGCAGCTTGGATGCGGGAGGGACAGATACGCAGTATTTT
-	TRBV27	TRBJ2-7	-	CASSPINRPYEQYF	TGTGCCAGCAGCCCTATCAACAGGCCCTACGAGCAGTACTTC
-	TRBV9	TRBJ2-5	TRBD2	CASSVATSSGGQETQYF	TGTGCCAGCAGCGTAGCTACGTCTAGCGGGGGCCAAGAGACCCAGTACTTC
-	TRBV15	TRBJ2-3	-	CATMQIGDTQYF	TGTGCCACCATGCAAATAGGGGATACGCAGTATTTT
once	TRBV6-6	TRBJ2-2	-	CASSYYGTTGELFF	TGTGCCAGCAGTTACTACGGGACAACCGGGGAGCTGTTTTTT
-	TRBV5-1	TRBJ2-2	-	CASSLGPNRESGELFF	TGCGCCAGCAGCTTGGGCCCCAACCGTGAATCCGGGGAGCTGTTTTTT
-	TRBV5-1	TRBJ1-1	-	CASSFAAGGQGTEAFF	TGCGCCAGCAGCTTTGCTGCCGGGGGCCAAGGCACTGAAGCTTTCTTT
-	TRBV6-4	TRBJ1-1	TRBD1	CASSAYPGQGEAFF	TGTGCCAGCAGTGCTTACCCGGGACAGGGCGAAGCTTTCTTT
-	TRBV5-5	TRBJ2-3	-	CASSLVQLPTDTQYF	TGTGCCAGCAGCTTGGTTCAACTACCCACAGATACGCAGTATTTT
-	TRBV4-1	TRBJ2-1	TRBD2	CASSQLAGVGNEQFF	TGCGCTAGCAGCCAACTAGCGGGAGTTGGTAATGAGCAGTTCTTC
-	TRBV7-3	TRBJ2-7	-	CASSLGRPGTPSYEQYF	TGTGCCAGCAGCTTAGGTCGGCCCGGGACACCCTCCTACGAGCAGTACTTC
-	TRBV29-1	TRBJ1-2	-	CSVYRQEEWDGYTF	TGCAGCGTCTATCGGCAGGAGGAATGGGATGGCTACACCTTC
-	TRBV5-1	TRBJ1-1	TRBD1	CASSSQGGTEAFF	TGCGCCAGCAGCTCACAGGGGGGCACTGAAGCTTTCTTT
-	TRBV11-3	TRBJ1-5	-	CASSLRGNQPQHF	TGTGCCAGCAGCTTAAGGGGCAATCAGCCCCAGCATTTT
-	TRBV5-4	TRBJ2-7	TRBD1	CASSLEGTGFHEQYF	TGTGCCAGCAGCTTGGAAGGGACAGGGTTCCACGAGCAGTACTTC
once	TRBV9	TRBJ2-5	-	CASSGVRETQYF	TGTGCCAGCAGCGGAGTTCGGGAGACCCAGTACTTC
-	TRBV27	TRBJ2-2	TRBD2	CASTGLAGRKAGELFF	TGTGCCAGCACGGGGCTAGCGGGTCGTAAAGCCGGGGAGCTGTTTTTT
-	TRBV2	TRBJ2-5	TRBD1	CASSNRGLAVETQYF	TGTGCCAGCAGCAACAGGGGGCTAGCGGTGGAGACCCAGTACTTC
-	TRBV6-6	TRBJ1-1	TRBD1	CASSYGTGEAFF	TGTGCCAGCAGTTACGGGACAGGAGAAGCTTTCTTT
-	TRBV9	TRBJ1-2	-	CASSPSNNYYTF	TGTGCCAGCAGCCCCTCTAATAACTACTACACCTTC
-	TRBV19	TRBJ1-5	TRBD1	CATTGTGIWQPQHF	TGTGCCACCACCGGGACAGGGATTTGGCAGCCCCAGCATTTT
-	TRBV5-1	TRBJ1-1	-	CASSEGTLTEAFF	TGCGCCAGCTCGGAGGGGACCCTTACTGAAGCTTTCTTT
-	TRBV25-1	TRBJ1-4	-	CASSDAGREKLFF	TGTGCCAGCAGTGACGCCGGGAGGGAAAAACTGTTTTTT
-	TRBV19	TRBJ1-5	-	CASSKGRGYGNQPQHF	TGTGCCAGTAGTAAGGGCCGGGGCTATGGCAATCAGCCCCAGCATTTT
-	TRBV2	TRBJ2-4	-	CASRAYSQNIQYF	TGTGCCAGCAGGGCCTATAGTCAAAACATTCAGTACTTC
-	TRBV27	TRBJ2-4	-	CASSPGGRRNIQYF	TGTGCCAGCAGCCCCGGCGGGCGGCGGAACATTCAGTACTTC
-	TRBV29-1	TRBJ2-1	TRBD2	CSIQREGRREQFF	TGCAGCATTCAGCGGGAGGGCCGCCGTGAGCAGTTCTTC
-	TRBV6-5	TRBJ2-5	-	CASSSTGGQQETQYF	TGTGCCAGCAGTTCCACCGGGGGACAGCAAGAGACCCAGTACTTC
-	TRBV29-1	TRBJ2-1	TRBD1	CSGGQGYNEQFF	TGCAGCGGCGGACAGGGCTACAATGAGCAGTTCTTC
-	TRBV4-3	TRBJ2-2	-	CASSANPVSLAGELFF	TGCGCCAGCAGCGCGAATCCGGTTTCTCTCGCCGGGGAGCTGTTTTTT
-	TRBV7-8	TRBJ2-1	TRBD2	CASSLPAGPSYNEQFF	TGTGCCAGCAGCCTACCAGCGGGGCCTTCCTACAATGAGCAGTTCTTC
-	TRBV5-1	TRBJ2-1	TRBD1	CASRLTGDEQFF	TGCGCCAGCAGACTGACAGGGGATGAGCAGTTCTTC
once	TRBV6-5	TRBJ1-2	-	CASSYSLKAPYGYTF	TGTGCCAGCAGTTACTCCCTTAAGGCGCCCTATGGCTACACCTTC
-	TRBV7-8	TRBJ1-1	-	CASSFRGNTEAFF	TGTGCCAGCAGCTTCCGTGGGAACACTGAAGCTTTCTTT
-	TRBV27	TRBJ2-7	-	CASSHGRFGTYEQYF	TGTGCCAGCAGCCACGGCCGGTTCGGGACCTACGAGCAGTACTTC
once	TRBV7-9	TRBJ1-1	-	CASSPKGVPTGTEAFF	TGTGCCAGCAGCCCCAAAGGAGTCCCGACGGGCACTGAAGCTTTCTTT
few	TRBV7-2	TRBJ1-2	-	CASSFRDERSEGYTF	TGTGCCAGCAGCTTCCGGGACGAGAGGTCGGAGGGCTACACCTTC
-	TRBV5-5	TRBJ2-7	TRBD1	CASSPRDRDYEQYF	TGTGCCAGCAGCCCCCGAGACAGGGACTACGAGCAGTACTTC
-	TRBV5-1	TRBJ1-4	TRBD1	CASSLGGTDRVEKLFF	TGCGCCAGCAGCTTGGGTGGGACGGACAGGGTTGAAAAACTGTTTTTT
-	TRBV28	TRBJ1-4	-	CASRQDSEKLFF	TGTGCCAGCAGGCAGGACAGCGAAAAACTGTTTTTT
-	TRBV2	TRBJ2-3	-	CASSYGTSVTDTQYF	TGTGCCAGCAGTTACGGGACATCAGTCACAGATACGCAGTATTTT
-	TRBV7-2	TRBJ2-1	-	CASSLADNEQFF	TGTGCCAGCAGCTTAGCGGACAATGAGCAGTTCTTC